This TCR beta chain is from a study of beta chain features in type 1 diabetes. Sequencing targeted expressed TCRB transcripts, as all isolated RNA had been reverse transcribed. Using immunoSEQ multiplex PCR, the repertoire was profiled, and TCRdb retains in-frame clones only, with some absent. The sample holds 140,000 to 150,000 clones, under 60% seen once. V shed 4 bases and J 9 bases; nucleotides not matched to a gene: 3. CDR1 is SGHAT, CDR2 FQNNGV, per germline. The CDR3 has 14 amino acids. Regarding this clone: Its antigen is not identified.

Study-level results: A definitive answer on HLA type influencing TCRB rearrangement was not reached here. Naive, central memory and Treg TCRB repertoires appeared more alike in patients than in healthy donors. With patients and controls alike, PCR might favor shorter templates to an equal degree. Across all four CD4+ subsets, people with type 1 diabetes showed modestly shorter TCRB CDR3s.

The chain joins TRBV11-2 to TRBJ2-1; 13 bases line up with TRBD2. This TCR derives from a man aged 18-30 years in good health. The sequencing input was Tregs from blood. The DNA for the CDR3 is TGTGCCAGCAGCTGGACTAGCGGGAGACCTGAGCAGTTCTTC. Translating it yields CASSWTSGRPEQFF. The whole variable domain, filled in from reference TRBV11-2 and TRBJ2-1, reads EAGVAQSPRYKIIEKRQSVAFWCNPISGHATLYWYQQILGQGPKLLIQFQNNGVVDDSQLPKDRFSAERLKGVDSTLKIQPAKLEDSAVYLCASSWTSGRPEQFFGPGTRLTVL.